Each of the 13 T cell receptor beta chains below was sequenced from the same sample in a study of control samples from healthy donors and cancer patients. Measured with immunoSEQ multiplex PCR; TCRdb has only the in-frame clones, and not every one. The table shows about 92,000 clones, with approximately 82% occurring only once. Sequencing used blood. These receptors all stem from a woman aged 55-70 years in good health.

J is TRBJ2-2 and V is TRBV19, with D perhaps assigned TRBD1 or TRBD2 (6 bases each). Per the germline V gene, CDR1 is LNHDA and CDR2 is SQIVND (reference sequence). V was pared by 8 bases and J by 3 bases, with 10 bases between. CDR3 length: 13 residues. CDR3 protein: CASSRGDTGELFF. Here the CDR3 DNA reads TGTGCCAGTTCTAGGGGGGACACCGGGGAGCTGTTTTTT. Using reference TRBV19 and TRBJ2-2 for the parts outside the CDR3, the full variable domain is DGGITQSPKYLFRKEGQNVTLSCEQNLNHDAMYWYRQDPGQGLRLIYYSQIVNDFQKGDIAEGYSVSREKKESFPLTVTSAQKNPTAFYLCASSRGDTGELFFGEGSRLTVL.

The genes are TRBV29-1 and TRBJ1-5; D not resolved. The V end was cut by 7 bases, the J end by 5 bases, with 15 bases between. Germline V CDR1 and CDR2: SQVTM, ANQGSEA. This CDR3 spans 13 amino acids. The CDR3 nucleotides are TGCAGCGCTGGTACCAGTCTTGATCAGCCCCAGCATTTT. It translates to CSAGTSLDQPQHF.

The rearrangement joins TRBV14 to TRBJ1-6, with D hard to call. V lost 1 base to trimming and J lost 10 bases, with 8 bases between them. This CDR3 is built from 13 residues. Germline assignment: CDR1 SGHDN and CDR2 FVKESK. CDR3 coding DNA: TGTGCCAGCAGCCAAGTAACAGACTCACCCCTCCACTTT. Residues: CASSQVTDSPLHF.

The chain links TRBV21-1 to TRBJ1-1. TRBV21-1 is recorded as a pseudogene. This CDR3 is built from 14 residues. CDR3 nucleotide sequence: TGTGCCAGCAGCAAACGCCTTTTGGACACTGAAGCTTTCTTT. Amino acid sequence: CASSKRLLDTEAFF.

This chain links TRBV6-1 with TRBJ1-3; no definite D call. Germline lookup yields CDR1 MNHNS and CDR2 SASEGT. The CDR3 extends over 19 amino acids. The germline V and J ends were trimmed by 4 bases and 0 bases, with 22 bases remaining between them. CDR3 protein: CASSARSQSTPTSGNTIYF. For the CDR3, the DNA is TGTGCCAGCAGTGCAAGAAGTCAATCGACTCCAACCTCTGGAAACACCATATATTTT.

The rearrangement links TRBV12-3 or TRBV12-4 to TRBJ1-1, with unresolved D. Trimming took off 5 bases at V and 1 base at J, with 8 bases between the two ends. The CDR3 loop spans 13 amino acids. The CDR3 bases are TGTGCCAGCAGTCCACGAAGGAACACTGAAGCTTTCTTT. It codes for CASSPRRNTEAFF.

The chain employs TRBV3-1 (or the pseudogene TRBV3-2) and TRBJ1-2, with D unclear. Between the trimmed V and J ends, which lost 6 bases and 6 bases, there was a span of 14 bases. Germline values: CDR1 LGHDT, CDR2 YNNKEL (reference sequence). This CDR3 spans 13 amino acids. The CDR3 loop reads CASRSLAAHGYTF. The CDR3, as DNA: TGTGCCAGCAGATCTCTCGCCGCCCATGGCTACACCTTC.

The V and J genes are TRBV7-9 and TRBJ2-7, with D possibly called TRBD1 or TRBD2 (5 bases each). The CDR3 runs 16 residues. V was clipped by 2 bases and J by 0 bases, with 14 bases between them. Looked up from germline, CDR1 is SEHNR and CDR2 is FQNEAQ (reference sequence). CDR3 loop: CASSLPPGRPSYEQYF. The CDR3 DNA reads as TGTGCCAGCAGCTTACCGCCGGGGCGTCCCTCCTACGAGCAGTACTTC.

This clone was observed a few times. The rearrangement joins TRBV7-9 to TRBJ2-1, with unresolved D. Germline values: CDR1 SEHNR, CDR2 FQNEAQ (reference sequence). V was clipped by 2 bases and J by 7 bases, with 6 bases between them. This CDR3 has 12 amino acids. The CDR3 DNA reads as TGTGCCAGCAGCTTATGGGTAAATGAGCAGTTCTTC. Amino acid sequence: CASSLWVNEQFF.

V usage is TRBV19 and J usage is TRBJ1-5, with D possibly TRBD1 on 5 matching bases. The CDR3 extends over 13 amino acids. Trimming left V 11 bases short and J 7 bases short, with 18 bases between. From germline, CDR1 is LNHDA and CDR2 SQIVND (reference sequence). In nucleotides, the CDR3 is TGTGCCGGAAGCGGGGGGGAAGGACAGCCCCAGCATTTT. Protein product: CAGSGGEGQPQHF.

This chain connects TRBV6-2 or TRBV6-3 to TRBJ2-1, with a possible D match to TRBD2 (5 bases). Germline V lookup: CDR1 MNHEY, CDR2 SVGEGT. The CDR3 has 12 residues. V lost 2 bases to trimming and J lost 6 bases, with 5 bases between them. Here the CDR3 reads CASSYGGNEQFF. DNA for the CDR3: TGTGCCAGCAGTTACGGAGGCAATGAGCAGTTCTTC.

This rearrangement joins TRBV29-1 to TRBJ1-5; D might be TRBD1 (5 bases). The CDR3 has 13 residues. Trimming left V 6 bases short and J 3 bases short, with 12 bases between. CDR1 is SQVTM and CDR2 is ANQGSEA in the germline V gene. The CDR3: CSVGEMVNQPQHF. Written as DNA, the CDR3 is TGCAGCGTGGGGGAAATGGTCAATCAGCCCCAGCATTTT. The full variable domain, with the rest looked up from reference TRBV29-1 and TRBJ1-5, is SAVISQKPSRDICQRGTSLTIQCQVDSQVTMMFWYRQQPGQSLTLIATANQGSEATYESGFVIDKFPISRPNLTFSTLTVSNMSPEDSSIYLCSVGEMVNQPQHFGDGTRLSIL.

This chain uses TRBV3-1 (or the pseudogene TRBV3-2) with TRBJ1-6; D possibly corresponds to TRBD1 (6 bases). The V end was cut by 4 bases, the J end by 5 bases, with 6 bases between. This CDR3 spans 13 amino acids. Germline assignment: CDR1 LGHDT and CDR2 YNNKEL (reference sequence). In DNA form, the CDR3 reads TGTGCCAGCAGCCGACAGGATAATTCACCCCTCCACTTT. Translation gives CASSRQDNSPLHF.